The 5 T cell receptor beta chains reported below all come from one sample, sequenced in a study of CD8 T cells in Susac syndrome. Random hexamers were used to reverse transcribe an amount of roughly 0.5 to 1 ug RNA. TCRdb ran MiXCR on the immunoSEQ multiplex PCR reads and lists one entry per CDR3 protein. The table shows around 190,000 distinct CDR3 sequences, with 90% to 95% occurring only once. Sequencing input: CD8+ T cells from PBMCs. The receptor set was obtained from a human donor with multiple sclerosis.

CDR3 DNA: TGTGCCAGCAGCGTAGGACAGGACATCTCCTACAATGAGCAGTTCTTC. Amino acid sequence: CASSVGQDISYNEQFF. The chain has TRBV9 and TRBJ2-1; possible D gene TRBD1, 6 bases. V lost 0 bases and J lost 0, with 10 bases in between. In germline, CDR1 is SGDLS, CDR2 YYNGEE. The CDR3 contains 16 residues.

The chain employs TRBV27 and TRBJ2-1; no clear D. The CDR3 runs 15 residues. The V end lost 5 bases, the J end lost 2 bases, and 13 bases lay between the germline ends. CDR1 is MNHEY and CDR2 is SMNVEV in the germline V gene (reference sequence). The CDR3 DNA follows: TGTGCCAGCAGTCCCCGGAAAGGTACCTACAATGAGCAGTTCTTC. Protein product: CASSPRKGTYNEQFF.

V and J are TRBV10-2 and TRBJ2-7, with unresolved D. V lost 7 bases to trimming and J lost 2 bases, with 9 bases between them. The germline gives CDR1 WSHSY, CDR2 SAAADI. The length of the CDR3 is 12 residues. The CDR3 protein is CASTDPPYEQYF. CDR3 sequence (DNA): TGCGCCAGCACCGATCCGCCCTACGAGCAGTACTTC.

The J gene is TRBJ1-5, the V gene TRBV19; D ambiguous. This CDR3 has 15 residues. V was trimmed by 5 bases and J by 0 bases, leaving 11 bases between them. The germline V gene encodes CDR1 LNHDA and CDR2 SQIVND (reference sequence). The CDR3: CASSLMENSNQPQHF. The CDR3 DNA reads TGTGCCAGTAGTCTGATGGAAAATAGCAATCAGCCCCAGCATTTT.

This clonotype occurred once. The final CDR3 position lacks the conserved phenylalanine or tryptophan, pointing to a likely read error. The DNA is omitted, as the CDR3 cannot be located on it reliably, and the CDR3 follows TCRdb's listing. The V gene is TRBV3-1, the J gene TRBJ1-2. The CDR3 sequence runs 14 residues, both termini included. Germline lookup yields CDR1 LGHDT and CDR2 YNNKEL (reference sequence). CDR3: CASSQDGRESPENL.